The 29 T cell receptor beta chains in this list originate from one sample, sequenced in a study of shared clonotypes between healthy human individuals. Sequencing used immunoSEQ multiplex PCR; TCRdb keeps in-frame clones, though not all of them. The sample holds 450,000 to 600,000 clones, around 80% seen once. Material: PBMCs. Receptors originate from a woman aged 40 to 50 in good health. Some clones in this sample may be carry-over from other donors' samples.

The chain uses TRBV5-1 and TRBJ2-3; maybe TRBD2 (5 bases). CDR1 and CDR2 (germline): SGHRS, YFSETQ. CDR3 length equals 12 residues. V gave up 0 bases and J gave up 6 bases, with 5 bases separating them. This chain's CDR3 is CASSLERDTQYF. The CDR3 nucleotides read TGCGCCAGCAGCTTGGAGCGGGATACGCAGTATTTT.

The chain recombines TRBV6-4 with TRBJ1-3, with D unclear. In germline, CDR1 is MRHNA, CDR2 SNTAGT. This CDR3 region has 15 residues. Trimming left V 6 bases short and J 0 bases short, with 12 bases between. The CDR3 region is CASRRDAYSGNTIYF. CDR3 bases: TGTGCCAGCAGGAGGGATGCATACTCTGGAAACACCATATATTTT.

The genes are TRBV6-6 and TRBJ2-7; TRBD1 might be the D (6 bases). Germline loops: CDR1 MNHNY, CDR2 SVGAGI (reference sequence). The CDR3 runs to 15 residues. V was shortened by 0 bases and J by 1 base, with 10 bases between the two germline ends. CDR3 sequence: CASSYSRTASYEQYF. The DNA for the CDR3 is TGTGCCAGCAGTTACTCGAGGACAGCATCCTACGAGCAGTACTTC.

This chain uses TRBV30 with TRBJ2-7, with D unclear. From germline, CDR1 is GTSNPN and CDR2 SVGIG (reference sequence). The CDR3 consists of 14 residues. V dropped 4 bases and J dropped 2 bases, with 15 bases sitting between them. CDR3 region: CAWTSKTQPYEQYF. CDR3 coding DNA: TGTGCCTGGACGTCCAAGACACAGCCCTACGAGCAGTACTTC.

The chain is built from TRBV7-2 and TRBJ2-1; TRBD1 matches at 7 bases. CDR1 is SGHTA and CDR2 is FQGNSA in the germline V gene. V shed 5 bases, J shed 10 bases, and the junction held 5 bases outside the gene matches. The CDR3 extends over 12 amino acids. CDR3 sequence reads: CASSPTGAEQFF. The CDR3 DNA follows: TGTGCCAGCAGCCCCACAGGGGCGGAGCAGTTCTTC.

This clone was counted many times. The V call is TRBV19, the J call TRBJ1-5, with D perhaps matching TRBD1 (5 bases). Germline values: CDR1 LNHDA, CDR2 SQIVND (reference sequence). This CDR3 is 13 amino acids long. Trimming took off 5 bases at V and 3 bases at J, with 8 bases between the two ends. The DNA for the CDR3 is TGTGCCAGTAGTGCAGGGCCCAATCAGCCCCAGCATTTT. This encodes CASSAGPNQPQHF.

This clone was observed a few times. The genes are TRBV5-4 and TRBJ2-7; 10 bases match TRBD1. The CDR3 loop spans 14 amino acids. Germline-derived CDR1 and CDR2 are SGHNT and YYREEE (reference sequence). Losses at the gene ends were 3 bases for V and 4 bases for J; bases not matched to a gene: 4. CDR3 nucleotide sequence: TGTGCCAGCAGCTCGACAGGGGGCAAGTACGAGCAGTACTTC. It specifies CASSSTGGKYEQYF.

A note on this clone: Given a much more abundant clone one base away, this may be a read error. This sample also contains other DNA sequences that code for the same CDR3. The rearrangement joins TRBV28 to TRBJ1-1; a possible D gene is TRBD1 (5 bases). Germline V lookup: CDR1 MDHEN, CDR2 SYDVKM. The CDR3 is made up of 13 amino acids. This CDR3 is CASSQGMDTEAFF. Written as DNA, the CDR3 is TGTGCCAGCAGTCAAGGGATGGACACTGAGGCTTTCTTT.

This clone appeared once. The junction departs from the called germline gene at one end, perhaps through a read error. The rearrangement uses TRBV30 and TRBJ2-4, with D hard to call. CDR3 length: 17 amino acids. CDR1 is GTSNPN, CDR2 SVGIG, per germline (reference sequence). The CDR3 sequence: CAWSLRWFVETKNTQYF. In nucleotides, the CDR3 is TGTGCCTGGAGTCTCAGGTGGTTTGTGGAGACCAAAAACACTCAGTACTTC.

The chain recombines TRBV28 with TRBJ1-2; maybe TRBD1 (5 bases). CDR1 MDHEN and CDR2 SYDVKM come from the germline V gene. Trimming pared 6 bases from V and 5 bases from J, leaving 13 bases between. This CDR3 has 13 amino acids. CDR3 bases: TGTGCCAGCAGCCTTGACAGCCCTTATGGCTACACCTTC. It yields the protein CASSLDSPYGYTF.

J is TRBJ1-5 and V is TRBV15; perhaps TRBD1 as D (5 bases). V was trimmed by 8 bases and J by 0 bases, leaving 11 bases between them. Germline CDR1 is LNHNV and CDR2 is YYDKDF (reference sequence). This CDR3 has 14 residues. The CDR3 nucleotides are TGTGCCACCGGGGGGGGACGTAGCAATCAGCCCCAGCATTTT. Amino acid sequence: CATGGGRSNQPQHF.

This chain's CDR3 is CASSLDGREAFF. CDR3 in DNA: TGTGCCAGCAGCTTAGATGGGCGAGAAGCTTTCTTT. The rearrangement uses TRBV7-8 and TRBJ1-1; D gene uncertain. CDR1 is SGHVS, CDR2 FQNEAQ, per germline. V shed 1 base and J shed 8 bases, with 8 bases lying between them. The CDR3 spans 12 residues.

The chain employs TRBV12-5 and TRBJ2-7; 10 nucleotides line up with TRBD1. Germline CDR1 reads LGHNT; CDR2 reads FRNRAP. This CDR3 is 18 amino acids long. The junction had 16 bases not matched to a gene; V was cut back by 5 bases and J by 3 bases. This chain's CDR3 is CASGPRQGAGTDYYEQYF. The CDR3, as DNA: TGTGCTAGTGGTCCCCGACAGGGGGCTGGGACCGATTACTACGAGCAGTACTTC.

This clone turned up a few times. This sequence joins TRBV7-9 and TRBJ1-4, with D possibly matching TRBD1 (6 bases). The CDR3 totals 15 residues. Trimming cost V 1 base and J 7 bases, with 13 bases left between them. CDR1 and CDR2 (germline): SEHNR, FQNEAQ (reference sequence). The CDR3 DNA sequence: TGTGCCAGCAGCTTAGTAGGGGGACGGATTGAAAAACTGTTTTTT. Its translation is CASSLVGGRIEKLFF.

The chain recombines TRBV28 with TRBJ2-1; the match to TRBD1 covers 7 bases. CDR3 length equals 15 residues. Germline-derived CDR1 and CDR2 are MDHEN and SYDVKM. V was clipped by 6 bases and J by 8 bases; unmatched bases: 13. The DNA for the CDR3 is TGTGCCAGCAGAGATCCAGACAGGGTAGGTCATGAGCAGTTCTTC. Protein: CASRDPDRVGHEQFF.

On this clone: One junction end disagrees with the germline gene, perhaps due to a read error. The V call is TRBV7-9, the J call TRBJ1-5; no clear D. Germline loops: CDR1 SEHNR, CDR2 FQNEAQ (reference sequence). This CDR3 is 14 amino acids long. The CDR3 sequence: CASSLEYSNQLQHF. For the CDR3, the DNA is TGTGCCAGCAGCTTAGAATATAGCAATCAGCTCCAGCATTTT.

The V call is TRBV29-1, the J call TRBJ2-3; D is possibly TRBD1 or TRBD2 (5 bases each). Germline CDR1 and CDR2: SQVTM and ANQGSEA. Trimming shortened V by 3 bases and J by 0 bases, and 16 bases separated the two germline ends. The CDR3 extends over 16 amino acids. The CDR3 is CSVDGVGTESTDTQYF. CDR3 DNA sequence: TGCAGCGTTGACGGCGTGGGGACGGAGAGCACAGATACGCAGTATTTT.

The V call is TRBV27, the J call TRBJ2-2, with 11 nucleotides matching TRBD2. Germline CDR1 is MNHEY and CDR2 is SMNVEV (reference sequence). The CDR3 has 16 amino acids. Trimming cost V 5 bases and J 7 bases; bases outside gene matches: 9. The chain's CDR3 is CASSITSGSSLGELFF. The CDR3 DNA is TGTGCCAGCAGTATAACTAGCGGGAGTTCCCTCGGGGAGCTGTTTTTT.

The chain links TRBV5-1 to TRBJ2-5; TRBD1 might be the D (5 bases). Trimming shortened V by 1 base and J by 3 bases, and 10 bases separated the two germline ends. CDR3 length: 14 amino acids. Germline CDR1 is SGHRS and CDR2 is YFSETQ. CDR3 sequence (DNA): TGCGCCAGCAGCTTGTTGGGGCCGGAAGAGACCCAGTACTTC. Protein: CASSLLGPEETQYF.

The chain recombines TRBV6-1 with TRBJ2-1; TRBD2 might be the D (5 bases). Germline V lookup: CDR1 MNHNS, CDR2 SASEGT. V dropped 7 bases and J dropped 3 bases, with 10 bases sitting between them. The length of the CDR3 is 13 residues. This chain's CDR3 is CASTETIYNEQFF. The CDR3 nucleotides read TGTGCCAGCACGGAGACTATCTACAATGAGCAGTTCTTC.

The CDR3 sequence: CASSLSAGTGANVLTF. For the CDR3, the DNA is TGTGCCAGCAGCTTAAGCGCGGGAACTGGGGCCAACGTCCTGACTTTC. The rearrangement joins TRBV7-3 to TRBJ2-6; D is perhaps TRBD2 (6 bases). The CDR3 loop spans 16 amino acids. Trimming took 1 base from V and 2 from J, leaving 9 bases between them. The V gene's germline CDR1 is SGHTA and CDR2 FQGTGA.

The genes are TRBV2 and TRBJ1-2; D unclear. Germline CDR1 reads SNHLY; CDR2 reads FYNNEI. Trimming took off 5 bases at V and 4 bases at J, with 11 bases between the two ends. This CDR3 has 13 residues. CDR3 nucleotides: TGTGCCAGCAGTACCACGGGCGGCTATGGCTACACCTTC. It is translated as CASSTTGGYGYTF.

This chain connects TRBV5-4 to TRBJ2-3, with TRBD2 matching 8 bases. The trim removed 2 bases at V and 4 bases at J, leaving 9 bases unmatched. Germline CDR1 SGHNT, CDR2 YYREEE (reference sequence). This CDR3 comprises 16 residues. CDR3 sequence reads: CASSLPTGGVADTQYF. DNA for the CDR3: TGTGCCAGCAGCTTACCTACGGGAGGGGTGGCAGATACGCAGTATTTT.

This chain links TRBV7-3 with TRBJ2-3; D is uncertain. Trimming took 2 bases from V and 2 from J, leaving 11 bases between them. This CDR3 contains 15 residues. Per germline, CDR1 SGHTA and CDR2 FQGTGA. The CDR3 nucleotides are TGTGCCAGCAGCTTAGCCGGACGACACACAGATACGCAGTATTTT. It encodes CASSLAGRHTDTQYF.

The CDR3 spells CASSIDQGVGYTF. CDR3 bases: TGTGCCAGTAGTATAGATCAAGGAGTTGGCTACACCTTC. This chain joins TRBV19 and TRBJ1-2; D is unclear. The CDR3 is 13 amino acids. Germline-derived CDR1 and CDR2 are LNHDA and SQIVND (reference sequence). Trimming took off 0 bases at V and 7 bases at J, with 9 bases between the two ends.

This clone was seen a handful of times. The chain joins TRBV19 to TRBJ2-7; 9 bases align to TRBD2. The CDR3 consists of 15 residues. V trimming: 3 bases; J trimming: 5 bases; junction bases outside the gene matches: 8. CDR1 and CDR2 from the germline V gene are LNHDA and SQIVND (reference sequence). CDR3 DNA: TGTGCCAGTAGTATCCCGGGACTAGCTGCAGACGAGCAGTACTTC. This encodes CASSIPGLAADEQYF.

The CDR3 coding sequence is TGTGCCTGGAGCCCGGACAGGGTGGCGGCTTTCTTT. Translated: CAWSPDRVAAFF. V gene TRBV30 combines with J gene TRBJ1-1, with TRBD1 matching 8 bases. Germline V gene lookup returns CDR1 GTSNPN and CDR2 SVGIG (reference sequence). With V trimmed by 3 bases and J by 11 bases, 8 bases remained unmatched. The CDR3 extends over 12 amino acids.

The V gene is TRBV10-3, the J gene TRBJ2-7, with 8 bases that match TRBD1. The V gene's germline CDR1 is ENHRY and CDR2 SYGVKD. The CDR3 runs to 15 residues. The V gene end was trimmed by 3 bases and the J gene end by 5 bases; junction bases not matched to a gene: 9. The CDR3 DNA reads TGTGCCATCAGTGACCCCGGGACAGGAGGTGACGAGCAGTACTTC. It specifies CAISDPGTGGDEQYF.

In nucleotides, the CDR3 is TGTGCCTGGAGTCGGGCTAGCGGCACCTACGAGCAGTACTTC. Protein sequence: CAWSRASGTYEQYF. The rearrangement uses TRBV30 and TRBJ2-7; 7 bases align to TRBD2. Per germline, CDR1 GTSNPN and CDR2 SVGIG (reference sequence). The CDR3 contains 14 residues. V was clipped by 2 bases and J by 2 bases; unmatched bases: 6.